Listed below are T cell receptor beta chains from one sample, sequenced in a study of blood T cells in healthy people across ages. TCRdb reprocessed the 5' RACE reads with MiXCR, giving one entry per CDR3 protein. The sample has more than 1,400,000 distinct CDR3 sequences, about 40% seen once; the top ten hold roughly 7.7%. Sequenced input: blood. The receptors here all came from a woman between 18 and 29 years old in good health. The CDR3 runs from the conserved cysteine through the conserved F or W. D genes are given only for firm matches. Some rows mark clone size as missing; the rest say once, few, many or name a class of expanded clone.

size	V	D	J	CDR3	DNA
NA	TRBV4-1	NA	TRBJ2-2	CASSQEVRDMNTGELFF	TGCGCCAGCAGCCAAGAGGTCAGAGACATGAACACCGGGGAGCTGTTTTTT
NA	TRBV9	TRBD1	TRBJ2-5	CASSVEGTGYQETQYF	TGTGCCAGCAGCGTAGAGGGGACAGGCTACCAAGAGACCCAGTACTTC
NA	TRBV20-1	NA	TRBJ2-2	CSARALPSGELFF	TGCAGTGCTAGAGCCCTCCCCTCCGGGGAGCTGTTTTTT
NA	TRBV20-1	TRBD2	TRBJ2-7	CSARSTSAFSYEQYF	TGCAGTGCTAGATCAACTAGCGCCTTCTCCTACGAGCAGTACTTC
many	TRBV5-1	NA	TRBJ2-1	CASSLVSGRVTVKEQFF	TGCGCCAGCAGCTTGGTATCGGGTCGAGTGACGGTTAAGGAGCAGTTCTTC
few	TRBV10-3	NA	TRBJ2-3	CAISDRAADTQYF	TGTGCCATCAGTGACCGGGCGGCAGATACGCAGTATTTT
few	TRBV6-1	TRBD1	TRBJ2-7	CASKRTGATGEQYF	TGTGCCAGCAAGAGGACAGGGGCCACAGGCGAGCAGTACTTC
NA	TRBV12-3/TRBV12-4	NA	TRBJ2-7	CASSSRATYEQYF	TGTGCCAGCAGTAGCAGGGCTACCTACGAGCAGTACTTC
NA	TRBV4-1	NA	TRBJ1-2	CASSLQGPSNYGYTF	TGCGCCAGCAGCCTACAGGGACCCTCTAACTATGGCTACACCTTC
NA	TRBV21-1	NA	TRBJ2-1	CASSIIEREDLSSYKEQFF	TGTGCCAGCAGCATCATCGAGCGGGAGGACTTGAGCTCCTACAAGGAGCAGTTCTTC
many	TRBV20-1	NA	TRBJ1-2	CSAHEEGIVGGGYTF	TGCAGTGCTCACGAGGAGGGGATCGTTGGTGGGGGCTACACCTTC
few	TRBV20-1	TRBD2	TRBJ2-3	CSATTSGGLSDTQYF	TGCAGTGCCACGACTAGCGGGGGGTTGTCAGATACGCAGTATTTT
NA	TRBV7-8	NA	TRBJ1-2	CASSPPEKGGNYGYTF	TGTGCCAGCAGCCCCCCGGAAAAGGGGGGGAACTATGGCTACACCTTC
few	TRBV9	NA	TRBJ2-7	CASSSTGMGEQYF	TGTGCCAGCAGCTCGACGGGGATGGGGGAGCAGTACTTC
few	TRBV6-1	NA	TRBJ2-3	CASFPPPWTPSTDTQYF	TGTGCCAGCTTTCCACCCCCTTGGACACCGAGCACAGATACGCAGTATTTT
NA	TRBV24-1	NA	TRBJ2-2	CATSSPGELFF	TGTGCCACCAGCTCTCCCGGGGAGCTGTTTTTT
NA	TRBV5-1	NA	TRBJ2-3	CASRIRPSGTDTQYF	TGCGCCAGCAGGATCCGGCCTAGCGGCACAGATACGCAGTATTTT
few	TRBV7-9	NA	TRBJ2-3	CASSFRGAYTDTQYF	TGTGCCAGCAGCTTCCGAGGGGCGTACACAGATACGCAGTATTTT
once	TRBV7-9	NA	TRBJ2-5	CASSPPDYRETQYF	TGTGCCAGCAGCCCTCCGGACTATAGAGAGACCCAGTACTTC
NA	TRBV6-4	TRBD2	TRBJ2-5	CASRRTSGGADEQYF	TGTGCCAGCCGCCGGACTAGCGGGGGGGCAGATGAGCAGTACTTC
NA	TRBV3-1	TRBD2	TRBJ2-5	CASSQGIAGYNERYF	TGTGCCAGCAGCCAAGGGATAGCGGGATACAATGAGCGGTACTTC
NA	TRBV4-1	TRBD2	TRBJ2-2	CASLGLAENTGELFF	TGCGCCAGCCTCGGGCTAGCGGAAAACACCGGGGAGCTGTTTTTT
few	TRBV12-3/TRBV12-4	NA	TRBJ1-5	CASSFTLVGGGDQPQHF	TGTGCCAGCAGTTTCACTTTGGTAGGGGGGGGTGATCAGCCCCAGCATTTT
few	TRBV6-6	TRBD2	TRBJ2-1	CASNSAGASPGEQFF	TGTGCCAGCAATTCAGCGGGGGCCTCACCGGGCGAGCAGTTCTTC
few	TRBV27	NA	TRBJ1-5	CASSYRNNQPQHF	TGTGCCAGCAGTTACAGGAATAATCAGCCCCAGCATTTT
NA	TRBV20-1	TRBD2	TRBJ2-1	CSAHFSGRAGNEQFF	TGCAGTGCTCACTTTAGCGGGAGGGCCGGGAATGAGCAGTTCTTC
once	TRBV15	TRBD2	TRBJ2-3	CATSTAGLAGGRDTQYF	TGTGCCACCAGCACCGCAGGACTAGCGGGGGGACGAGATACGCAGTATTTT
NA	TRBV5-6	TRBD1	TRBJ2-7	CASSFVTGQSYEQYF	TGTGCCAGCAGCTTTGTGACAGGGCAATCCTACGAGCAGTACTTC
NA	TRBV28	NA	TRBJ1-5	CASSPPRGRQPQHF	TGTGCCAGCAGTCCGCCCAGGGGCCGGCAGCCCCAGCATTTT
NA	TRBV2	NA	TRBJ2-6	CASRIQGVGANVLTF	TGTGCCAGCAGAATTCAGGGAGTTGGGGCCAACGTCCTGACTTTC
NA	TRBV20-1	NA	TRBJ1-2	CSAPDSHYGYTF	TGCAGTGCCCCGGACAGTCACTATGGCTACACCTTC
NA	TRBV10-3	NA	TRBJ1-4	CAIKRGGGNEKLFF	TGTGCCATCAAGAGAGGGGGAGGGAATGAAAAACTGTTTTTT
NA	TRBV20-1	TRBD2	TRBJ2-7	CSASGLAGGYEQYF	TGCAGTGCTAGTGGGCTAGCGGGGGGATACGAGCAGTACTTC
NA	TRBV27	NA	TRBJ2-7	CASSFSTGEQYF	TGTGCCAGCAGTTTTTCCACTGGCGAGCAGTACTTC
NA	TRBV6-2/TRBV6-3	NA	TRBJ2-3	CASEEVNTQYF	TGTGCCAGCGAGGAGGTAAATACGCAGTATTTT
few	TRBV20-1	NA	TRBJ2-1	CSATKGGETQFF	TGCAGTGCTACAAAAGGGGGGGAGACCCAGTTCTTC
NA	TRBV5-5	TRBD2	TRBJ2-5	CASSRLAGGRETQYF	TGTGCCAGCAGCCGGTTAGCGGGGGGGCGAGAGACCCAGTACTTC
NA	TRBV2	TRBD2	TRBJ2-1	CAGSEAGLAGGNEQFF	TGTGCCGGCAGTGAAGCGGGCCTAGCGGGAGGAAATGAGCAGTTCTTC
once	TRBV9	TRBD1	TRBJ2-5	CASSVTTGVGKTQYF	TGTGCCAGCAGCGTAACGACAGGGGTGGGAAAGACCCAGTACTTC
NA	TRBV6-1	NA	TRBJ2-1	CASSDVFWEQFF	TGTGCCAGCAGTGATGTTTTCTGGGAGCAGTTCTTC
few	TRBV12-3/TRBV12-4	TRBD2	TRBJ2-7	CASSFGTSGLTYEQYF	TGTGCCAGCAGTTTCGGGACTAGCGGGTTAACCTACGAGCAGTACTTC
NA	TRBV5-5	NA	TRBJ2-3	CASSSGPIARNRQYF	TGTGCCAGCAGCTCGGGCCCAATAGCGAGAAACCGCCAGTATTTT
NA	TRBV25-1	NA	TRBJ2-7	CASSEGVVVPYEQYF	TGTGCCAGCAGTGAAGGGGTCGTGGTCCCCTACGAGCAGTACTTC
once	TRBV3-1	NA	TRBJ1-1	CASSQLSQGAFF	TGTGCCAGCAGCCAACTGAGTCAGGGGGCTTTCTTT
NA	TRBV5-1	NA	TRBJ1-1	CASSWANGGSTEAFF	TGCGCCAGCAGCTGGGCCAACGGGGGGAGCACTGAAGCTTTCTTT
NA	TRBV27	NA	TRBJ2-5	CASSSLQGERETQYF	TGTGCCAGCAGTTCGCTTCAGGGTGAACGAGAGACCCAGTACTTC
NA	TRBV4-1	TRBD2	TRBJ2-5	CASSQRRLADDEQYF	TGCGCCAGCAGTCAACGCCGACTAGCGGACGATGAGCAGTACTTC
NA	TRBV7-6	NA	TRBJ2-3	CASSFNARDTQYF	TGTGCCAGCAGCTTCAACGCCAGGGATACGCAGTATTTT
NA	TRBV4-2	NA	TRBJ2-7	CASSTNIGGAFYEQYF	TGTGCCAGCAGCACCAATATCGGGGGCGCCTTCTACGAGCAGTACTTC
NA	TRBV3-1	NA	TRBJ2-5	CASSQDIPPGGPGETQYF	TGTGCCAGCAGCCAAGATATCCCGCCAGGCGGGCCGGGAGAGACCCAGTACTTC
NA	TRBV10-3	TRBD1	TRBJ1-2	CAIKGDSGNYGYTF	TGTGCCATCAAAGGGGACAGCGGCAACTATGGCTACACCTTC
NA	TRBV21-1	NA	TRBJ2-3	CASPTSGRIDTQYF	TGTGCCAGCCCGACTAGCGGGAGGATAGATACGCAGTATTTT
NA	TRBV4-1	NA	TRBJ2-5	CASSPRVASPGNEQYF	TGCGCCAGCAGCCCCCGTGTAGCTTCGCCGGGCAATGAGCAGTACTTC
NA	TRBV27	NA	TRBJ1-4	CASSPRAGFNEKLFF	TGTGCCAGCAGTCCTCGGGCAGGTTTTAATGAAAAACTGTTTTTT
few	TRBV10-2	TRBD2	TRBJ2-5	CASSEGLAVQETQYF	TGTGCCAGCAGTGAGGGACTAGCGGTACAAGAGACCCAGTACTTC